This T cell receptor beta chain was retrieved from a study of glioma-infiltrating T cells after dendritic cell vaccination. In the study overall: Between about 2002 and 2012, patients got autologous tumor lysate-pulsed dendritic cell vaccines.

The CDR3 totals 15 residues. Germline V lookup: CDR1 LNHDA, CDR2 SQIVND (reference sequence). Trimming cost V 5 bases and J 3 bases, with 16 bases left between them. The time point denotes: after dendritic cell vaccination, including at tumor progression/relapse. Before vaccination, two weeks after the third vaccination, and at progression, PBMC were collected. The protocol was immunoSEQ multiplex PCR, while the TCRdb copy is restricted to in-frame clones and leaves out a portion. The sample holds 50,000 to 70,000 clones, roughly 80% seen once. V usage is TRBV19 and J usage is TRBJ1-1, with TRBD1 as a possible D gene (6 bases). The clonotype originates from a human donor with glioblastoma. The source was blood, collected after dendritic cell vaccination. The CDR3 loop reads CASSPAGGQYTEAFF. CDR3 sequence (DNA): TGTGCCAGTAGTCCGGCGGGGGGCCAATACACTGAAGCTTTCTTT.